Below are 5 T cell receptor beta chains sequenced from a single sample in a study of blood T cell repertoires in COVID-19. The method was immunoSEQ multiplex PCR; TCRdb's version includes in-frame clones alone and lacks a portion of them. The sample contains around 300,000 clones, 70% to 90% of which appear only once. The sequencing input was peripheral blood. The receptor set was obtained from a woman in her thirties who had recovered from COVID-19.

This clone has only one observation. V is TRBV24-1 and J is TRBJ2-2, with 7 positions matching TRBD1. J lost 1 base, V lost 4 bases, and 5 bases had no gene match. The germline V gene encodes CDR1 KGHDR and CDR2 SFDVKD. The CDR3 is made up of 16 amino acids. The CDR3 is CATSESGTENTGELFF. The DNA of the CDR3 is TGTGCCACCAGTGAATCCGGGACAGAGAACACCGGGGAGCTGTTTTTT.

This rearrangement joins TRBV6-5 to TRBJ2-7; D is possibly TRBD1 (6 bases). The V gene lost 0 bases and the J gene lost 6 bases, with 9 bases spanning the gap. CDR3 length: 13 residues. Per germline, CDR1 MNHEY and CDR2 SVGAGI. For the CDR3, the DNA is TGTGCCAGCAGTTACTCCACAGGGACCGAGCAGTACTTC. This sequence encodes CASSYSTGTEQYF.

This rearrangement joins TRBV11-2 to TRBJ1-1, with a tentative D call TRBD1 (6 bases). The CDR3 covers 13 residues. The germline gives CDR1 SGHAT, CDR2 FQNNGV. V was cut by 1 base and J by 6 bases, with 9 bases left in between. CDR3 bases: TGTGCCAGCAGCTTAGTACGGACAGCTGAAGCTTTCTTT. Translated, it gives CASSLVRTAEAFF.

This clone was observed a single time. V is TRBV27 and J is TRBJ2-1; TRBD1 aligns across 7 bases. From germline, CDR1 is MNHEY and CDR2 SMNVEV (reference sequence). The CDR3 has 15 amino acids. V dropped 5 bases and J dropped 5; count of bases not matched to a gene: 9. The CDR3, as DNA: TGTGCCAGCAGTAAAACAGGGGTGGAGAACAATGAGCAGTTCTTC. Its translation is CASSKTGVENNEQFF.

The chain recombines TRBV2 with TRBJ1-1; D is perhaps TRBD1 (5 bases). The CDR3 runs to 15 residues. Germline values: CDR1 SNHLY, CDR2 FYNNEI. V lost 0 bases to trimming and J lost 4 bases, with 12 bases between them. This CDR3 reads CASSEALRGSTEAFF. The CDR3 bases are TGTGCCAGCAGTGAAGCGCTTCGGGGGAGCACTGAAGCTTTCTTT. Together with reference TRBV2 and TRBJ1-1, the CDR3 gives the full variable domain: EPEVTQTPSHQVTQMGQEVILRCVPISNHLYFYWYRQILGQKVEFLVSFYNNEISEKSEIFDDQFSVERPDGSNFTLKIRSTKLEDSAMYFCASSEALRGSTEAFFGQGTRLTVV.